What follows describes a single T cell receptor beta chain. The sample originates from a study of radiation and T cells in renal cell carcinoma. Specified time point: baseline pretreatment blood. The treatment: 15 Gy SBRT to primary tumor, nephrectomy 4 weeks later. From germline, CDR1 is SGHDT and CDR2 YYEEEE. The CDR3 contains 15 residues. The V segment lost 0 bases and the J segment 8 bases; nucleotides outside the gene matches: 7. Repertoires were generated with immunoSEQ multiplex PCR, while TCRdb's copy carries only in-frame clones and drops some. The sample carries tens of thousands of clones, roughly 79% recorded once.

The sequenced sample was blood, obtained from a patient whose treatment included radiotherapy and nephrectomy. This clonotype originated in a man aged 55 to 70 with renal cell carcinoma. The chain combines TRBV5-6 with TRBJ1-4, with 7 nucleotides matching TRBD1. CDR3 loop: CASSLAGQGDEKLFF. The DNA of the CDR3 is TGTGCCAGCAGCTTGGCCGGGCAGGGGGACGAAAAACTGTTTTTT.